The 26 T cell receptor beta chains listed next were all sequenced from one sample in a study of cytomegalovirus exposure and HLA in healthy donors (dated by TCRdb to 2016 to 2017). Receptor libraries were prepared by the immunoSEQ multiplex PCR assay. A mixture of 60 forward primers for TCR Vbeta segments and 13 reverse primers for TCR Jbeta segments was used in the multiplex PCR. As stored in TCRdb, this immuneACCESS dataset retains in-frame rearrangements with V and J assigned. A fraction of the clones does not appear; measured against another copy, unresolved V genes explain less than half of the discrepancy, and the remainder lacks a known reason. Across this sample there are about 160,000 clones, with roughly 79% seen only once. Roughly 1% of the sample belongs to the ten largest clones. The sample comprised PBMCs. These receptors were collected from a woman aged 40 to 50 in good health and CMV-seronegative.

CDR3 DNA sequence: TGCGCCAGCAGCCAAGATCAGGTAGAGACCCAGTACTTC. Encoded protein: CASSQDQVETQYF. V and J are TRBV4-1 and TRBJ2-5; D uncertain. The CDR3 extends over 13 amino acids. CDR1 is MGHRA and CDR2 is YSYEKL in the germline V gene. The ends were cut back, 0 bases at V and 4 bases at J, with 6 bases in the middle.

V is TRBV6-5 and J is TRBJ1-4; D remains unclear. The germline V gene encodes CDR1 MNHEY and CDR2 SVGAGI. V was pared by 6 bases and J by 0 bases, with 5 bases between. CDR3 length equals 13 residues. This chain's CDR3 is CASRSSTNEKLFF. The CDR3 DNA reads as TGTGCCAGCAGGTCGTCAACTAATGAAAAACTGTTTTTT.

The V call is TRBV27, the J call TRBJ2-1; a possible D gene is TRBD2 (6 bases). V was pared by 6 bases and J by 5 bases, with 14 bases between. This CDR3 spans 14 amino acids. Germline CDR1 is MNHEY and CDR2 is SMNVEV (reference sequence). The CDR3 DNA reads as TGTGCCAGCAGCCAGAAAGGAGGGCACAATGAGCAGTTCTTC. Translating gives CASSQKGGHNEQFF.

This chain joins TRBV29-1 and TRBJ1-2; possibly TRBD1 for D (5 bases). The ends were cut back, 3 bases at V and 2 bases at J, with 10 bases in the middle. In germline, CDR1 is SQVTM, CDR2 ANQGSEA. The CDR3 is 13 amino acids. The CDR3 sequence: CSVERQTNYGYTF. Written as DNA, the CDR3 is TGCAGCGTTGAGCGACAGACCAACTATGGCTACACCTTC.

The rearrangement uses TRBV25-1 and TRBJ1-1; D is undetermined. V was cut by 6 bases and J by 1 base, with 9 bases left in between. The CDR3 sequence is 13 residues long. Germline loops: CDR1 MGHDK, CDR2 SYGVNS. CDR3 region: CASRIRENTEAFF. The CDR3 nucleotides read TGTGCCAGCAGAATACGGGAGAACACTGAAGCTTTCTTT.

V is TRBV4-2 and J is TRBJ2-4; 8 positions match TRBD1. V lost 1 base and J lost 4; bases outside the gene matches: 12. The CDR3 is 18 residues long. CDR1 is LGHNA, CDR2 YNFKEQ, per germline. The CDR3 bases are TGTGCCAGCAGCCAAGTGGGGCGGCAGGGGGCTCATAAAAACATTCAGTACTTC. It specifies CASSQVGRQGAHKNIQYF.

This chain connects TRBV5-1 to TRBJ1-1; the match to TRBD1 covers 11 bases. This CDR3 comprises 14 residues. Germline V gene sequence: CDR1 SGHRS, CDR2 YFSETQ. The ends lost 3 bases at V and 5 bases at J; junction bases unmatched: 3. The CDR3 reads CASSSDRGRTEAFF. CDR3 DNA: TGCGCCAGCAGCTCGGACAGGGGGCGAACTGAAGCTTTCTTT.

J is TRBJ2-7 and V is TRBV7-8; weak D call: TRBD1 (5 bases). The CDR3 is 14 amino acids. Germline lookup yields CDR1 SGHVS and CDR2 FQNEAQ. Trimming left V 1 base short and J 7 bases short, with 14 bases between. Here the CDR3 reads CASSLGRELSEQYF. Here the CDR3 DNA reads TGTGCCAGCAGCTTAGGCAGGGAACTAAGTGAGCAGTACTTC.

This clone is a singleton in its sample. The V and J genes are TRBV14 and TRBJ2-3; TRBD2 is a possible D gene (6 bases). The V end was cut by 4 bases, the J end by 6 bases, with 8 bases between. There are 12 residues in the CDR3. Looked up from germline, CDR1 is SGHDN and CDR2 is FVKESK. CDR3 DNA: TGTGCCAGCAGCCTCGGAGGGGATACGCAGTATTTT. Translated: CASSLGGDTQYF.

The chain combines TRBV5-1 with TRBJ2-7; perhaps TRBD2 as D (6 bases). This CDR3 spans 15 amino acids. Germline CDR1 and CDR2: SGHRS and YFSETQ. The V and J ends lost 4 bases and 2 bases respectively, with 16 bases between them. The CDR3 loop reads CASSQTGTLPYEQYF. CDR3 DNA: TGCGCCAGCAGCCAAACCGGGACTCTTCCCTACGAGCAGTACTTC. Filled out from reference TRBV5-1 and TRBJ2-7, the complete variable domain reads KAGVTQTPRYLIKTRGQQVTLSCSPISGHRSVSWYQQTPGQGLQFLFEYFSETQRNKGNFPGRFSGRQFSNSRSEMNVSTLELGDSALYLCASSQTGTLPYEQYFGPGTRLTVT.

The gene calls are TRBV19 and TRBJ2-6, with D maybe TRBD2 (6 bases). Germline values: CDR1 LNHDA, CDR2 SQIVND (reference sequence). This CDR3 is 18 amino acids long. Deletions cut 4 bases from V and 0 bases from J, with 16 bases between. CDR3 DNA: TGTGCCAGTAGTAGGGCTGGGGGGAGGTACTCTGGGGCCAACGTCCTGACTTTC. Its translation is CASSRAGGRYSGANVLTF.

The chain combines TRBV19 with TRBJ2-3; the D is unclear. The CDR3 contains 14 residues. The V end was cut by 2 bases, the J end by 5 bases, with 11 bases between. Germline V gene sequence: CDR1 LNHDA, CDR2 SQIVND (reference sequence). The chain's CDR3 is CASSIRHGGDTQYF. The CDR3 DNA reads as TGTGCCAGTAGTATAAGGCACGGCGGAGATACGCAGTATTTT.

In its sample, this clone was seen a few times. The rearrangement joins TRBV25-1 to TRBJ2-1; 7 bases map to TRBD2. Unmatched junction bases numbered 3, after V lost 1 base and J lost 9 bases. The CDR3 runs to 13 residues. The V gene's germline CDR1 is MGHDK and CDR2 SYGVNS. CDR3 bases: TGTGCCAGCAGTGAATCGGGGAGGGGTGAGCAGTTCTTC. It specifies CASSESGRGEQFF.

The chain couples TRBV15 to TRBJ2-7, with 9 nucleotides matching TRBD2. The CDR3 covers 15 residues. The trim removed 3 bases at V and 6 bases at J, leaving 9 bases unmatched. Germline CDR1 LNHNV, CDR2 YYDKDF (reference sequence). For the CDR3, the DNA is TGTGCCACCAGCAGTCAGGCGGGAGGGTCGGGCGAGCAGTACTTC. It translates to CATSSQAGGSGEQYF.

V and J are TRBV29-1 and TRBJ2-5; no clear D gene. The CDR3 runs to 12 residues. The V end was cut by 2 bases, the J end by 2 bases, with 6 bases between. Germline CDR1 is SQVTM and CDR2 is ANQGSEA. The CDR3 here is CSVENFQETQYF. The DNA for the CDR3 is TGCAGCGTTGAAAACTTTCAAGAGACCCAGTACTTC.

The chain uses TRBV2 and TRBJ2-7; D is unclear. The ends were cut back, 5 bases at V and 4 bases at J, with 9 bases in the middle. Germline V gene lookup returns CDR1 SNHLY and CDR2 FYNNEI. CDR3 length: 12 amino acids. The CDR3 protein is CASSREQYEQYF. The CDR3 DNA is TGTGCCAGCAGTCGTGAACAGTACGAGCAGTACTTC. Supplemented by reference TRBV2 and TRBJ2-7, the full variable domain reads EPEVTQTPSHQVTQMGQEVILRCVPISNHLYFYWYRQILGQKVEFLVSFYNNEISEKSEIFDDQFSVERPDGSNFTLKIRSTKLEDSAMYFCASSREQYEQYFGPGTRLTVT.

The genes are TRBV30 and TRBJ1-1; possibly TRBD1 for D (5 bases). V was shortened by 3 bases and J by 1 base, with 12 bases between the two germline ends. Germline V gene lookup returns CDR1 GTSNPN and CDR2 SVGIG (reference sequence). The CDR3 consists of 14 residues. The CDR3 DNA reads TGTGCCTGGAGGGCAGGGAAGTGGAACACTGAAGCTTTCTTT. Translation: CAWRAGKWNTEAFF.

The rearrangement joins TRBV18 to TRBJ1-5; no definite D call. CDR3 length: 16 residues. Germline V gene sequence: CDR1 KGHSH, CDR2 LQKENI. Trimming took 4 bases from V and 3 from J, leaving 16 bases between them. The CDR3 nucleotides are TGTGCCAGCTCACAGTCCCCAGGAGGGAACAATCAGCCCCAGCATTTT. Amino acids: CASSQSPGGNNQPQHF.

This clone showed up just a few times. The rearrangement uses TRBV28 and TRBJ1-1; D may be TRBD1 (5 bases). The CDR3 is made up of 12 amino acids. Germline CDR1 and CDR2: MDHEN and SYDVKM. The V end was cut by 5 bases, the J end by 7 bases, with 11 bases between. CDR3 in amino acids: CASSLRVGEAFF. The CDR3 nucleotides read TGTGCCAGCAGTCTCAGGGTCGGTGAAGCTTTCTTT. Drawing the rest from reference TRBV28 and TRBJ1-1, the complete variable domain is DVKVTQSSRYLVKRTGEKVFLECVQDMDHENMFWYRQDPGLGLRLIYFSYDVKMKEKGDIPEGYSVSREKKERFSLILESASTNQTSMYLCASSLRVGEAFFGQGTRLTVV.

V is TRBV19 and J is TRBJ2-7; possibly TRBD2 for D (5 bases). CDR1 and CDR2 (germline): LNHDA, SQIVND (reference sequence). Between the trimmed V and J ends, which lost 7 bases and 2 bases, there was a span of 12 bases. The CDR3 is 13 amino acids. Written as DNA, the CDR3 is TGTGCCAGTAAACGACGGGATGCCTACGAGCAGTACTTC. Encoded protein: CASKRRDAYEQYF.

The chain has TRBV19 and TRBJ2-3, with 11 nucleotides matching TRBD1. This CDR3 region has 12 residues. With V trimmed by 5 bases and J by 13 bases, 5 bases remained unmatched. CDR1 and CDR2 (germline): LNHDA, SQIVND (reference sequence). CDR3 sequence reads: CASSLRDRGKYF. The CDR3, as DNA: TGTGCCAGTAGTCTCCGGGACAGGGGGAAGTATTTT.

The gene calls are TRBV27 and TRBJ1-2, with D unclear. CDR3 length: 16 residues. Trimming cost V 6 bases and J 8 bases, with 25 bases left between them. Germline assignment: CDR1 MNHEY and CDR2 SMNVEV (reference sequence). In DNA, the CDR3 is TGTGCCAGCAGCCTCTCCCCGATGGACGGGAAAGGAGGCTACACCTTC. This gives the protein CASSLSPMDGKGGYTF.

The chain uses TRBV6-1 and TRBJ2-1; TRBD2 is a possible D gene (6 bases). V was shortened by 4 bases and J by 7 bases, with 8 bases between the two germline ends. Germline CDR1 is MNHNS and CDR2 is SASEGT. The CDR3 has 12 amino acids. This CDR3 reads CASSAGENEQFF. The CDR3 DNA reads as TGTGCCAGCAGTGCGGGAGAGAATGAGCAGTTCTTC.

The chain recombines TRBV25-1 with TRBJ1-2; the match to TRBD1 covers 7 bases. Germline CDR1 reads MGHDK; CDR2 reads SYGVNS. J lost 0 bases, V lost 4 bases, and 8 bases had no gene match. The CDR3 loop spans 16 amino acids. The CDR3: CASSGQGFVANYGYTF. In nucleotides, the CDR3 is TGTGCCAGCAGTGGACAGGGTTTCGTAGCTAACTATGGCTACACCTTC.

This clone was counted between two and nine times. V usage is TRBV6-1 and J usage is TRBJ1-5; D may be TRBD1 (5 bases). Trimming left V 3 bases short and J 6 bases short, with 9 bases between. The CDR3 spans 13 residues. CDR1 MNHNS and CDR2 SASEGT come from the germline V gene. The CDR3 nucleotides are TGTGCCAGCAGTGATTGGGGGGGTCAGCCCCAGCATTTT. It is translated as CASSDWGGQPQHF.

The V call is TRBV5-1, the J call TRBJ2-1, with D unresolved. The CDR3 is made up of 17 amino acids. In germline, CDR1 is SGHRS, CDR2 YFSETQ. V lost 4 bases and J lost 0, with 17 bases in between. The CDR3 here is CASSRGSSTPSYNEQFF. Written as DNA, the CDR3 is TGCGCCAGCAGCAGAGGCTCCTCTACCCCCTCCTACAATGAGCAGTTCTTC. The full variable domain, completed using reference TRBV5-1 and TRBJ2-1, is KAGVTQTPRYLIKTRGQQVTLSCSPISGHRSVSWYQQTPGQGLQFLFEYFSETQRNKGNFPGRFSGRQFSNSRSEMNVSTLELGDSALYLCASSRGSSTPSYNEQFFGPGTRLTVL.